This T cell receptor (beta chain) is drawn from a study of cytomegalovirus exposure and HLA in healthy donors. Of note for this clone: What it binds is not known.

Both 60 Vbeta primers and 13 Jbeta primers went into the PCR. Sequencing was performed with immunoSEQ multiplex PCR; in TCRdb, only in-frame clones are kept and a portion is missing. The sample shows 90,000 to 100,000 clones, 75% to 85% of them seen only once. Study observations and caveats: Analyzed later, association rates of TCRs varied across HLA loci, with DRB1 most and HLA-C fewest.

This CDR3 spans 15 amino acids. Germline V gene sequence: CDR1 MGHDK, CDR2 SYGVNS. J lost 4 bases, V lost 1 base, and 3 bases had no gene match. The TCR originated in a woman aged 40 to 50 in good health and CMV-seronegative. The sequenced sample consisted of PBMCs. The chain couples TRBV25-1 to TRBJ1-4, with 7 bases identical to TRBD1. CDR3 coding DNA: TGTGCCAGCAGTGAATGGGACAGCATTAATGAAAAACTGTTTTTT. Translation: CASSEWDSINEKLFF.